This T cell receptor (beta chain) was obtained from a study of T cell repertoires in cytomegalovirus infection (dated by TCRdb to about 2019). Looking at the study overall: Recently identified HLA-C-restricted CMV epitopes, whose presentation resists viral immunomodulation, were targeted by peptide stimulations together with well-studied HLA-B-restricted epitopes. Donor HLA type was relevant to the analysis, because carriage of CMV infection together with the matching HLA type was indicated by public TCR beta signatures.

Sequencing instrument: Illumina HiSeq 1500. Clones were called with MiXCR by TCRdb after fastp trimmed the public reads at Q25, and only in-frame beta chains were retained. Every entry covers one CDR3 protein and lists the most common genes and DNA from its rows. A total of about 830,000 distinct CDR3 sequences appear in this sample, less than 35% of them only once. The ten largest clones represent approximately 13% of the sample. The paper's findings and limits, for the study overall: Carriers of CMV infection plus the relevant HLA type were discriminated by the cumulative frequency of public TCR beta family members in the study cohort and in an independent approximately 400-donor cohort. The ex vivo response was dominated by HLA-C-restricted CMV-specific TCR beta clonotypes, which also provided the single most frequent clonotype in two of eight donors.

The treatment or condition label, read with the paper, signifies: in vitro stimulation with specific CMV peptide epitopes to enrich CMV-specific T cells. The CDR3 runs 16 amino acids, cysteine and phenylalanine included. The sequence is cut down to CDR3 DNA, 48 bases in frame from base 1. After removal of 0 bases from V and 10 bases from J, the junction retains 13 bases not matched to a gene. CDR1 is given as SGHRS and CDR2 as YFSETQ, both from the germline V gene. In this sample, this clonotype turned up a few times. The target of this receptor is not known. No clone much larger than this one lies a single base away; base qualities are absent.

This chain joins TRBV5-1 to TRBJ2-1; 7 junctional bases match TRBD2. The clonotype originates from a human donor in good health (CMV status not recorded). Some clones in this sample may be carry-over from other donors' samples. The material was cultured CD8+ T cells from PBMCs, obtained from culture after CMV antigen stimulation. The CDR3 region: CASSLAVGGELGEQFF. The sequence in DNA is TGCGCCAGCAGCTTGGCAGTGGGAGGGGAGCTTGGCGAGCAGTTCTTC.